The next 18 T cell receptor beta chains were all read from a single sample in a study of OX40 agonist ivuxolimab in advanced cancers. The library was generated by the immunoSEQ multiplex PCR assay. This is the immuneACCESS table as TCRdb keeps it, with only in-frame sequences that have V and J called. A part of the clones is gone; compared with another copy, unresolved V genes explain less than half, and the rest is unexplained. This sample is represented by approximately 54,000 clones; roughly 90% of them were singletons. 8.5% to 9% of the sample comes from the top ten. Sequences were derived from CD4+ or CD8+ T cells sorted from blood, sampled in a trial of the OX40 agonist ivuxolimab. The origin of the receptors is an adult with an advanced solid tumor such as melanoma, head and neck, liver or kidney cancer.

The J gene is TRBJ2-7, the V gene TRBV5-1; no definite D call. This CDR3 has 13 amino acids. Germline V gives CDR1 SGHRS, CDR2 YFSETQ. V was cut by 0 bases and J by 2 bases, with 6 bases left in between. CDR3 bases: TGCGCCAGCAGCTTGGACTTAACCTACGAGCAGTACTTC. This codes for CASSLDLTYEQYF.

The J gene is TRBJ2-1, the V gene TRBV27; TRBD2 might be the D (5 bases). Trimming left V 3 bases short and J 2 bases short, with 14 bases between. CDR3 length equals 16 residues. Looked up from germline, CDR1 is MNHEY and CDR2 is SMNVEV (reference sequence). CDR3 bases: TGTGCCAGCAGTTTGTTTGAGGGAGCCCCCTACAATGAGCAGTTCTTC. Protein sequence: CASSLFEGAPYNEQFF.

CDR3 sequence: CASSTRTGLNYEQYF. The CDR3 DNA reads TGTGCCAGCAGCACGCGGACAGGATTAAACTACGAGCAGTACTTC. The rearrangement links TRBV5-8 to TRBJ2-7, with 7 bases matching TRBD1. With 4 bases clipped from V and 3 bases from J, the junction kept 10 bases outside the gene matches. Per germline, CDR1 SGHTS and CDR2 YDEGEE. The CDR3 consists of 15 residues.

J is TRBJ1-1 and V is TRBV5-8; no firm D call. The CDR3 extends over 13 amino acids. Germline values: CDR1 SGHTS, CDR2 YDEGEE. Trimming took off 4 bases at V and 4 bases at J, with 11 bases between the two ends. CDR3 in amino acids: CASSVRVGTEAFF. CDR3 nucleotides: TGTGCCAGCAGCGTAAGGGTCGGCACTGAAGCTTTCTTT.

The chain links TRBV9 to TRBJ2-3; TRBD1 might be the D (7 bases). The CDR3 consists of 15 residues. CDR1 SGDLS and CDR2 YYNGEE come from the germline V gene. Trimming left V 4 bases short and J 2 bases short, with 14 bases between. CDR3 DNA sequence: TGTGCCAGCAGCCCGGGGGACAGCTCCACAGATACGCAGTATTTT. This codes for CASSPGDSSTDTQYF.

This clone showed up just once. The chain couples TRBV6-1 to TRBJ2-7, with D perhaps matching TRBD1 (5 bases). CDR3 length: 14 amino acids. With 2 bases removed from V and 0 bases from J, the gap between germline ends came to 8 bases. CDR1 and CDR2 from the germline V gene are MNHNS and SASEGT. CDR3 region: CASSEQGSSYEQYF. In DNA form, the CDR3 reads TGTGCCAGCAGTGAACAGGGTAGCTCCTACGAGCAGTACTTC.

The J gene is TRBJ1-2, the V gene TRBV10-3, with D uncertain. V was clipped by 8 bases and J by 3 bases, with 19 bases between them. Germline V gene data show CDR1 as ENHRY and CDR2 as SYGVKD. The CDR3 is 15 residues long. The CDR3 bases are TGTGCCATCGGAGACACCCTAAGGGTGGACTATGGCTACACCTTC. Its protein product is CAIGDTLRVDYGYTF.

This chain uses TRBV6-6 with TRBJ1-2; 9 positions agree with TRBD1. Germline V gene sequence: CDR1 MNHNY, CDR2 SVGAGI (reference sequence). This CDR3 is 15 amino acids long. After removal of 1 base from V and 4 bases from J, the junction contained 4 bases not matched to a gene. Here the CDR3 DNA reads TGTGCCAGCAGTTACTTAGGACAGGGGACCTATGGCTACACCTTC. Amino acids: CASSYLGQGTYGYTF.

This clone was seen just once. The chain has TRBV9 and TRBJ2-1, with no clear D. Germline V lookup: CDR1 SGDLS, CDR2 YYNGEE. The CDR3 runs 16 residues. V gave up 1 base and J gave up 4 bases, with 15 bases separating them. CDR3 bases: TGTGCCAGCAGCGTAAATTTCCAGGCAACTTACAATGAGCAGTTCTTC. Translating it yields CASSVNFQATYNEQFF. Together with reference TRBV9 and TRBJ2-1, the CDR3 gives the full variable domain: DSGVTQTPKHLITATGQRVTLRCSPRSGDLSVYWYQQSLDQGLQFLIQYYNGEERAKGNILERFSAQQFPDLHSELNLSSLELGDSALYFCASSVNFQATYNEQFFGPGTRLTVL.

This sequence joins TRBV5-1 and TRBJ2-7; 8 bases line up with TRBD1. The CDR3 contains 12 residues. J gave up 5 bases and V 8 bases, and 6 bases lay outside the gene matches. Germline V gene lookup returns CDR1 SGHRS and CDR2 YFSETQ. The CDR3 is CASKQGGDEQYF. The CDR3 nucleotides read TGCGCCAGTAAACAGGGGGGAGACGAGCAGTACTTC.

The chain carries TRBV7-6 and TRBJ2-7; 9 bases match TRBD1. The CDR3 is 15 amino acids. Trimming removed 1 base from V and 6 bases from J; junction bases left unmatched: 7. CDR1 is SGHVS, CDR2 FNYEAQ, per germline. CDR3 bases: TGTGCCAGCAGCTTAGTAGGGACAGGGTTCGTCGAGCAGTACTTC. It yields the protein CASSLVGTGFVEQYF.

This clone has just a few counts. The CDR3, as DNA: TGTGCCAGCAGTCCGTCAGGGGCTGGCTATGGCTACACCTTC. As protein: CASSPSGAGYGYTF. V is TRBV4-2 and J is TRBJ1-2; the D gene is possibly TRBD1 (6 bases). CDR1 LGHNA and CDR2 YNFKEQ come from the germline V gene. The CDR3 extends over 14 amino acids. V was shortened by 6 bases and J by 4 bases, with 15 bases between the two germline ends.

The V and J genes are TRBV4-3 and TRBJ2-2, with TRBD2 as a possible D gene (5 bases). The CDR3 totals 17 residues. CDR1 and CDR2 (germline): LGHNA, YSLEER. V was shortened by 4 bases and J by 3 bases, with 18 bases between the two germline ends. The CDR3 DNA follows: TGCGCCAGCAGCCGGGAGATCGGGCAAACTTACACCGGGGAGCTGTTTTTT. It yields the protein CASSREIGQTYTGELFF.

The genes are TRBV29-1 and TRBJ1-1; no clear D. Looked up from germline, CDR1 is SQVTM and CDR2 is ANQGSEA. The V end lost 0 bases, the J end lost 1 base, and 12 bases lay between the germline ends. This CDR3 has 15 residues. CDR3 protein: CSVEDPGIGNTEAFF. CDR3 bases: TGCAGCGTTGAAGATCCGGGGATCGGGAACACTGAAGCTTTCTTT.

The rearrangement joins TRBV11-2 to TRBJ2-5, with D possibly matching TRBD2 (6 bases). The CDR3 contains 15 residues. V lost 1 base to trimming and J lost 2 bases, with 11 bases between them. Germline V lookup: CDR1 SGHAT, CDR2 FQNNGV. The CDR3 here is CASSLAGTLQETQYF. As DNA, the CDR3 is TGTGCCAGCAGCTTAGCTGGGACTCTTCAAGAGACCCAGTACTTC.

The chain joins TRBV19 to TRBJ2-1; 8 nucleotides line up with TRBD2. CDR1 is LNHDA, CDR2 SQIVND, per germline (reference sequence). The junction had 6 bases not matched to a gene; V was cut back by 6 bases and J by 5 bases. The CDR3 totals 14 residues. The CDR3 region has the DNA TGTGCCAGTAGGACCGGGACTAGGAACAATGAGCAGTTCTTC. The encoded protein is CASRTGTRNNEQFF.

This clone was observed a single time. The chain carries TRBV6-5 and TRBJ2-7, with D uncertain. Trimming removed 2 bases from V and 5 bases from J, with 7 bases in between. The germline V gene encodes CDR1 MNHEY and CDR2 SVGAGI. This CDR3 has 12 amino acids. Here the CDR3 reads CASSYTPDEQYF. The CDR3 DNA reads TGTGCCAGCAGTTACACTCCGGACGAGCAGTACTTC.

The chain is built from TRBV7-2 and TRBJ2-7; 8 positions match TRBD2. The CDR3 has 15 residues. J lost 3 bases, V lost 1 base, and 5 bases had no gene match. The V gene's germline CDR1 is SGHTA and CDR2 FQGNSA. The CDR3 nucleotides read TGTGCCAGCAGCTTAGACGGGAGGGCGGTCTACGAGCAGTACTTC. This sequence encodes CASSLDGRAVYEQYF.